This T cell receptor (beta chain) was profiled in a study of T-cell memory formation after mild COVID-19. The CDR3 has 16 amino acids. CDR1 is SGHVS and CDR2 is FNYEAQ in the germline V gene. Trimming stripped 2 bases from V and 3 bases from J, with 16 bases between. Worth noting for this clonotype: Its antigen is not known.

Study-wide results and limits: The study detected some responding clones in pre-infection memory, suggesting cross-reactive memory joined. Clones that contracted clustered mainly in CM and EM if CD4+ and in EMRA if CD8+. Whereas later expanders leaned CD4+, clones contracting day 15 to 85 showed a balanced CD4/CD8 makeup.

TCR alpha and TCR beta cDNA libraries carrying sample barcodes and UMIs came from 5'RACE with constant-segment primers. From the 5' RACE reads, TCRdb called clonotypes with MiXCR, one entry per CDR3 protein. The sample has about 270,000 distinct CDR3 sequences, roughly 15% seen once. The sample consisted of PBMCs or a T cell subset sorted from them (not recorded which). The receptor was derived from a man aged 18 to 30 who had mild COVID-19 (a few samples of this study predate the infection). Cell type and time point are not known. This chain joins TRBV7-6 and TRBJ2-5; possible D gene TRBD2, 7 bases. As DNA, the CDR3 is TGTGCCAGCAGCTTAACCAGCAGGGGAGGGGAAGAGACCCAGTACTTC. Protein: CASSLTSRGGEETQYF.